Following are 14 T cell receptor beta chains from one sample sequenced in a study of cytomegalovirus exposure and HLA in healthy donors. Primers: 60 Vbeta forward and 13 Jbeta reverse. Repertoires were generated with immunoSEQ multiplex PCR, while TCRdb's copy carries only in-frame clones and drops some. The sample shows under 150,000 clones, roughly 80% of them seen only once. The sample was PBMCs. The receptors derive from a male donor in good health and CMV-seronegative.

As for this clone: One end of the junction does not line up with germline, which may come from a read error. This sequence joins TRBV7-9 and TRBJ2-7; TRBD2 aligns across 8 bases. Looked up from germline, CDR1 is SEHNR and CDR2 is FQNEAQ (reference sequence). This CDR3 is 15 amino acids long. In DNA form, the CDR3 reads TGTTCCAGCAGCTTTCCCAGCGGGGGAACCTACGAGCAGTACTTC. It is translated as CSSSFPSGGTYEQYF.

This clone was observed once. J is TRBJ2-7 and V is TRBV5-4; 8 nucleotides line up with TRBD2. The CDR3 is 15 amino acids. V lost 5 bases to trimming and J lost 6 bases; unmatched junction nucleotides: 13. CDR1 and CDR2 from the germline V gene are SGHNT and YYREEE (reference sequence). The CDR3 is CASSSGLAGQSEQYF. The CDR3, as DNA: TGTGCCAGCAGTTCTGGACTAGCTGGACAGAGCGAGCAGTACTTC.

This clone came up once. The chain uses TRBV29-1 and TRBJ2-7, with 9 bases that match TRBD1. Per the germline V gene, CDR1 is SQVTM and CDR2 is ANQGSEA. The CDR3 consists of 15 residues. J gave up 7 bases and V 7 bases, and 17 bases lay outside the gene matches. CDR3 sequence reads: CSAIGGRTGASEQYF. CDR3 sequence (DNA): TGCAGCGCGATCGGGGGACGGACAGGGGCGTCGGAGCAGTACTTC.

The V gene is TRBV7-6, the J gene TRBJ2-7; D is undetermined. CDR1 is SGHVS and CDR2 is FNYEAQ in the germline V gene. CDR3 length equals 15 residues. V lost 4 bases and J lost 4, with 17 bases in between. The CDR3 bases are TGTGCCAGCAGCTCCTCAGGAAACCCCCCATACGAGCAGTACTTC. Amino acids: CASSSSGNPPYEQYF.

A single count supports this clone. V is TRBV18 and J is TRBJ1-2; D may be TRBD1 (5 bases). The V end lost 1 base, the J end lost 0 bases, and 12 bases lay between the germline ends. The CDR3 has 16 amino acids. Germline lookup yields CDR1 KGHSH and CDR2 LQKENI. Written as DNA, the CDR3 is TGTGCCAGCTCACCACGCGACAGATCCGCTAACTATGGCTACACCTTC. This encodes CASSPRDRSANYGYTF.

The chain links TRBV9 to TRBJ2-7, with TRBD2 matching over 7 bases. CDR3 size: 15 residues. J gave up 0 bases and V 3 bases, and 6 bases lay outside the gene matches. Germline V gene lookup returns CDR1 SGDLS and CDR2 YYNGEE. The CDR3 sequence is CASSAGLGASYEQYF. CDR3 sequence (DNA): TGTGCCAGCAGCGCCGGACTAGGCGCCTCCTACGAGCAGTACTTC.

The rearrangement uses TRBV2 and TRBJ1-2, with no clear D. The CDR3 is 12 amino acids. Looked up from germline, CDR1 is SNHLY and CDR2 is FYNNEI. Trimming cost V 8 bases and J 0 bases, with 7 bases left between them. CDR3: CASLLANYGYTF. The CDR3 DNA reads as TGTGCCAGCCTCTTAGCTAACTATGGCTACACCTTC.

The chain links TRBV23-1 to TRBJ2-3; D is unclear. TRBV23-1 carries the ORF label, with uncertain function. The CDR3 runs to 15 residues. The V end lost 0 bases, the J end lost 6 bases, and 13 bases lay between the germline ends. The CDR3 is CASSQSVRNMDTQYF. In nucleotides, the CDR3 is TGCGCCAGCAGTCAATCGGTACGCAACATGGATACGCAGTATTTT.

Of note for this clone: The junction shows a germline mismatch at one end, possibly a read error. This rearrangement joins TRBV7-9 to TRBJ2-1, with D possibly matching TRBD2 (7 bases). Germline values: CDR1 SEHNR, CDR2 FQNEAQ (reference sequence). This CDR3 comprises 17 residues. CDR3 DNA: TGTTCCAGCAGCTCCGAGGGGGGGATGGGTGCCTACAATGAGCAGTTCTTC. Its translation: CSSSSEGGMGAYNEQFF.

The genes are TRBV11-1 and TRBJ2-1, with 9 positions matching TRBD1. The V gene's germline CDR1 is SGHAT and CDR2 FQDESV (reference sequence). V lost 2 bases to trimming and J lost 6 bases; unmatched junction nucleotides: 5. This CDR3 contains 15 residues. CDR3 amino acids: CASSLSGTGSNEQFF. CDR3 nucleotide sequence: TGTGCCAGCAGCTTATCGGGGACAGGGAGCAATGAGCAGTTCTTC. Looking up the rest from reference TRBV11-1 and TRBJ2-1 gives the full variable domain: EAEVAQSPRYKITEKSQAVAFWCDPISGHATLYWYRQILGQGPELLVQFQDESVVDDSQLPKDRFSAERLKGVDSTLKIQPAELGDSAMYLCASSLSGTGSNEQFFGPGTRLTVL.

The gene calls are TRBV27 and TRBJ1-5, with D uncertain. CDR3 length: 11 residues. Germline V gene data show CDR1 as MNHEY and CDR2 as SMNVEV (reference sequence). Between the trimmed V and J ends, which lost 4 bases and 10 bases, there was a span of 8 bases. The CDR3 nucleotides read TGTGCCAGCAGTTGGGCCCCACCCCAGCATTTT. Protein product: CASSWAPPQHF.

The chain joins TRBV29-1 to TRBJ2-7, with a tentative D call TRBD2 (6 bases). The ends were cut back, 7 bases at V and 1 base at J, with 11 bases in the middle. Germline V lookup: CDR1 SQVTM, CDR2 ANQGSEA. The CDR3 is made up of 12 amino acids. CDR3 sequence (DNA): TGCAGCGCCCGGGACTCTTCCTACGAGCAGTACTTC. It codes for CSARDSSYEQYF.

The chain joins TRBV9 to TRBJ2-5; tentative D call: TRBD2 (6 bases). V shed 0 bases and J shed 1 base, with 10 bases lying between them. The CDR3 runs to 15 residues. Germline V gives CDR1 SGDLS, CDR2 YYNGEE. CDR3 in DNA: TGTGCCAGCAGCGTAGTACGGGGGTCCCAAGAGACCCAGTACTTC. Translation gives CASSVVRGSQETQYF.

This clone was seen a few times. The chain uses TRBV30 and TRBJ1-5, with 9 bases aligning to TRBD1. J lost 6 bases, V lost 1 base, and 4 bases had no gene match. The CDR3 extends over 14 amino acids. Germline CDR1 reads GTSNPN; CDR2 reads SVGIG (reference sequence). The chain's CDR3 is CAWSAGQGPQPQHF. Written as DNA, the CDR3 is TGTGCCTGGAGTGCGGGACAGGGACCTCAGCCCCAGCATTTT. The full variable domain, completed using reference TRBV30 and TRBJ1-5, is SQTIHQWPATLVQPVGSPLSLECTVEGTSNPNLYWYRQAAGRGLQLLFYSVGIGQISSEVPQNLSASRPQDRQFILSSKKLLLSDSGFYLCAWSAGQGPQPQHFGDGTRLSIL.